These 14 T cell receptor beta chains were sequenced from one sample in a study of blood T cell repertoires in COVID-19. Data came from immunoSEQ multiplex PCR; TCRdb stores just in-frame clones and leaves some out. This sample has around 290,000 clones, with approximately 92% found just once. The source material was PBMCs or T cells enriched from blood (not recorded which). The origin of the receptors is a woman in her 30s who had recovered from COVID-19.

This clone was counted at least ten times. This rearrangement joins TRBV6-1 to TRBJ2-7, with D perhaps TRBD2 (6 bases). Trimming took off 3 bases at V and 0 bases at J, with 15 bases between the two ends. This CDR3 comprises 16 residues. Germline V lookup: CDR1 MNHNS, CDR2 SASEGT. CDR3 DNA: TGTGCCAGCAGTGACATTATAGCGGTTAGCTCCTACGAGCAGTACTTC. This codes for CASSDIIAVSSYEQYF.

The chain's CDR3 is CASSQGARGYTF. Written as DNA, the CDR3 is TGTGCCAGCAGTCAGGGGGCGAGAGGCTACACCTTC. The chain uses TRBV6-5 and TRBJ1-2, with TRBD1 matching 8 bases. The V and J ends lost 5 bases and 8 bases, in that order; junction bases with no gene match: 4. Germline assignment: CDR1 MNHEY and CDR2 SVGAGI. The CDR3 is 12 amino acids.

This rearrangement joins TRBV7-2 to TRBJ1-2, with TRBD1 matching over 9 bases. This CDR3 has 13 amino acids. The V segment lost 5 bases and the J segment 6 bases; nucleotides outside the gene matches: 4. CDR1 is SGHTA, CDR2 FQGNSA, per germline. The CDR3 reads CASSPRQGDGYTF. The DNA of the CDR3 is TGTGCCAGCAGCCCCCGACAGGGGGATGGCTACACCTTC. The variable domain in full, with the rest retrieved from reference TRBV7-2 and TRBJ1-2, is GAGVSQSPSNKVTEKGKDVELRCDPISGHTALYWYRQSLGQGLEFLIYFQGNSAPDKSGLPSDRFSAERTGGSVSTLTIQRTQQEDSAVYLCASSPRQGDGYTFGSGTRLTVV.

This clone was counted once. This rearrangement joins TRBV11-2 to TRBJ2-2; 7 positions match TRBD2. V shed 0 bases, J shed 5 bases, and the junction held 3 bases outside the gene matches. The germline V gene has CDR1 SGHAT and CDR2 FQNNGV. This CDR3 spans 15 amino acids. The CDR3 bases are TGTGCCAGCAGCTTAGAGGGTAGCGGGACCGGGGAGCTGTTTTTT. Translating gives CASSLEGSGTGELFF.

The J gene is TRBJ2-6, the V gene TRBV5-1; the match to TRBD1 covers 9 bases. Germline assignment: CDR1 SGHRS and CDR2 YFSETQ. The junction had 15 bases not matched to a gene; V was cut back by 3 bases and J by 2 bases. CDR3 size: 20 residues. The CDR3 loop is CASSYGRPGQGGTGANVLTF. The DNA for the CDR3 is TGCGCCAGCAGCTACGGCCGCCCGGGACAGGGCGGCACTGGGGCCAACGTCCTGACTTTC.

CDR3 nucleotides: TGTGCCAGCAGCTGGACAGGGGGCGGCACCGGGGAGCTGTTTTTT. It translates to CASSWTGGGTGELFF. This chain links TRBV7-2 with TRBJ2-2; 11 bases align to TRBD1. V dropped 4 bases and J dropped 4; count of bases not matched to a gene: 2. Germline-derived CDR1 and CDR2 are SGHTA and FQGNSA. The CDR3 totals 15 residues.

This chain uses TRBV4-1 with TRBJ2-7; tentative D call: TRBD1 (6 bases). This CDR3 is built from 16 residues. Trimming took 0 bases from V and 2 from J, leaving 14 bases between them. Looked up from germline, CDR1 is MGHRA and CDR2 is YSYEKL. CDR3 bases: TGCGCCAGCAGCCAAGATCCAGGACAGCCAACCTACGAGCAGTACTTC. It translates to CASSQDPGQPTYEQYF.

J is TRBJ2-3 and V is TRBV6-1, with 8 bases aligning to TRBD1. V was pared by 3 bases and J by 4 bases, with 3 bases of the junction left unmatched. Germline values: CDR1 MNHNS, CDR2 SASEGT. CDR3 size: 14 residues. The CDR3 sequence is CASSDRTGPDTQYF. The CDR3 bases are TGTGCCAGCAGTGATAGGACAGGGCCAGATACGCAGTATTTT.

The chain couples TRBV7-2 to TRBJ1-2; tentative D call: TRBD1 (6 bases). Germline-derived CDR1 and CDR2 are SGHTA and FQGNSA. V lost 5 bases and J 4 bases, leaving 17 bases between the germline ends. CDR3 length: 15 amino acids. The CDR3 DNA follows: TGTGCCAGCAGCAGGAGAAACAGGGACGCCTATGGCTACACCTTC. Encoded protein: CASSRRNRDAYGYTF.

V is TRBV29-1 and J is TRBJ2-3, with D perhaps TRBD1 (7 bases). Between the trimmed V and J ends, which lost 8 bases and 6 bases, there was a span of 18 bases. The CDR3 length is 13 residues. From germline, CDR1 is SQVTM and CDR2 ANQGSEA. CDR3 loop: CSLGGGQVDTQYF. CDR3 DNA sequence: TGCAGCTTGGGGGGAGGACAGGTCGATACGCAGTATTTT.

This rearrangement joins TRBV19 to TRBJ1-1; perhaps TRBD1 as D (5 bases). The ends were cut back, 11 bases at V and 0 bases at J, with 16 bases in the middle. The CDR3 covers 14 residues. Germline V CDR1 and CDR2: LNHDA, SQIVND (reference sequence). The CDR3 spells CAAGGEYLNTEAFF. As DNA, the CDR3 is TGTGCCGCGGGGGGGGAATACCTGAACACTGAAGCTTTCTTT. The entire variable domain, with the rest obtained from reference TRBV19 and TRBJ1-1, is as follows: DGGITQSPKYLFRKEGQNVTLSCEQNLNHDAMYWYRQDPGQGLRLIYYSQIVNDFQKGDIAEGYSVSREKKESFPLTVTSAQKNPTAFYLCAAGGEYLNTEAFFGQGTRLTVV.

This chain joins TRBV2 and TRBJ1-6, with 10 bases that match TRBD1. Per germline, CDR1 SNHLY and CDR2 FYNNEI. The V and J ends lost 3 bases and 9 bases, in that order; junction bases with no gene match: 5. There are 15 residues in the CDR3. The CDR3 loop reads CASSDRQGATSPLHF. The CDR3 bases are TGTGCCAGCAGTGATAGACAGGGGGCGACTTCACCCCTCCACTTT.

The chain couples TRBV5-1 to TRBJ1-2, with 9 bases aligning to TRBD1. This CDR3 comprises 14 residues. Trimming removed 4 bases from V and 4 bases from J; junction bases left unmatched: 5. Germline V gene sequence: CDR1 SGHRS, CDR2 YFSETQ. The DNA for the CDR3 is TGCGCCAGCAGCGGGACAGGGACCAGCTATGGCTACACCTTC. Translating it yields CASSGTGTSYGYTF.

The chain links TRBV4-2 to TRBJ2-1; 11 nucleotides align to TRBD2. This CDR3 is 16 amino acids long. V shed 5 bases, J shed 7 bases, and the junction held 10 bases outside the gene matches. Germline-derived CDR1 and CDR2 are LGHNA and YNFKEQ. This CDR3 is CASSELAGEFFNEQFF. The CDR3 nucleotides read TGTGCCAGCAGCGAACTAGCGGGAGAGTTTTTTAATGAGCAGTTCTTC.